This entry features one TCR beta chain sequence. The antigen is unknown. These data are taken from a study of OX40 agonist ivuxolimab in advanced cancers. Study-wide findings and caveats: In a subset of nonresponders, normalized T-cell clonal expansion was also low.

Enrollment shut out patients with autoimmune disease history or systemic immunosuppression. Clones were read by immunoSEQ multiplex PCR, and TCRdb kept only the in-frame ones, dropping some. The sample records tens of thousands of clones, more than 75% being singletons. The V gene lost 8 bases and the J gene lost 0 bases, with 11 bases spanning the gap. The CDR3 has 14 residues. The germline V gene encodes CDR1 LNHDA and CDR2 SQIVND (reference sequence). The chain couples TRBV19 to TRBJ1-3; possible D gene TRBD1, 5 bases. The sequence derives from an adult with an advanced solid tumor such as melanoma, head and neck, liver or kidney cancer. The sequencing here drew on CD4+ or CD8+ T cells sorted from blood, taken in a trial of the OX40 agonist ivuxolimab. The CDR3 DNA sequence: TGTGCCAGTTGCCCGGGACCCTCTGGAAACACCATATATTTT. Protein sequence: CASCPGPSGNTIYF. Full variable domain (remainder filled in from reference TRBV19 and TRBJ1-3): DGGITQSPKYLFRKEGQNVTLSCEQNLNHDAMYWYRQDPGQGLRLIYYSQIVNDFQKGDIAEGYSVSREKKESFPLTVTSAQKNPTAFYLCASCPGPSGNTIYFGEGSWLTVV.